This TCR beta chain is from a study of cytomegalovirus exposure and HLA in healthy donors. Healthy bone marrow donors made up the cohort. In germline, CDR1 is SGDLS, CDR2 YYNGEE. J was trimmed by 0 bases and V by 2 bases; bases with no gene match: 2. This CDR3 contains 15 residues. Researchers ran the PCR with 60 Vbeta and 13 Jbeta primers. The data were produced by immunoSEQ multiplex PCR, yet TCRdb's version contains in-frame clones alone and is incomplete. There are some 190,000 clones in the sample; more than 65% occur only once, and 2% to 2.5% lies in the top ten. Comments on this clone: Its antigen remains unidentified.

Study-level findings and limits: Highly shared variants forming one cluster were likely a sequencing artifact.

The genes are TRBV9 and TRBJ2-3; the match to TRBD2 covers 8 bases. Sequencing input: PBMCs. This clonotype was sampled from a young woman in good health and CMV-seropositive. CDR3 loop: CASSVSGDSTDTQYF. CDR3 DNA: TGTGCCAGCAGCGTTAGCGGGGACAGCACAGATACGCAGTATTTT.